This T cell receptor (beta chain) was sequenced in a study of OX40 agonist ivuxolimab in advanced cancers. Findings and limits, study-wide: At doses 0.1 to 3.0 mg/kg, CD4+ and CD8+ clones expanded. Among T cells, CD8+ cells averaged more expanded clones than CD4+ cells.

Trimming shortened V by 2 bases and J by 4 bases, and 11 bases separated the two germline ends. The CDR3 is 15 residues long. The germline V gene encodes CDR1 KGHSH and CDR2 LQKENI. Note on this clone: Its cognate antigen is unknown.

Sampled blood was obtained at baseline, cycle 4 day 1, and cycle 7 day 1. Only in-frame clones appear in the TCRdb table, and some are missing; sequencing was by immunoSEQ multiplex PCR. The data contain about 36,000 clones, about 81% of them singletons. The chain recombines TRBV18 with TRBJ1-4, with D possibly TRBD1 on 6 matching bases. The TCR comes from an adult with an advanced solid tumor such as melanoma, head and neck, liver or kidney cancer. The specimen comprised CD4+ or CD8+ T cells sorted from blood, sampled in a trial of the OX40 agonist ivuxolimab. The DNA of the CDR3 is TGTGCCAGCTCACCAACAGGGACCATTAATGAAAAACTGTTTTTT. It specifies CASSPTGTINEKLFF.